A selection of T cell receptor beta chains follows, all from one sample in a study of cytomegalovirus exposure and HLA in healthy donors. The assay was immunoSEQ multiplex PCR, and TCRdb's table has in-frame clones only and misses some. The table has some 180,000 clones, about four fifths seen once. Sample: PBMCs. The receptors derive from a female donor in good health and CMV-seronegative. CDR3s leave out the opening cysteine and the closing phenylalanine or tryptophan.

v_call: TRBV7-9
j_call: TRBJ2-3
cdr3_length: 13
cdr3_aa: SSSPRDRATDTQY

v_call: TRBV29-1
j_call: TRBJ2-1
cdr3_length: 12
cdr3_aa: SVSTGGPYNEQF

v_call: TRBV6-4
j_call: TRBJ2-1
cdr3_length: 13
cdr3_aa: ASSDLYSGSNEQF

v_call: TRBV11-3
j_call: TRBJ2-7
cdr3_length: 11
cdr3_aa: ASSLKSGYEQY

v_call: TRBV11-1
j_call: TRBJ2-5
cdr3_length: 13
cdr3_aa: ASSYTRTVTETQY

v_call: TRBV30
j_call: TRBJ1-1
cdr3_length: 17
cdr3_aa: AWSVRSQGRGAMNTEAF

v_call: TRBV5-1
j_call: TRBJ2-5
cdr3_length: 10
cdr3_aa: ASSPKGETQY

v_call: TRBV7-9
j_call: TRBJ1-2
cdr3_length: 14
cdr3_aa: ASSSSTMGLWGGYT

v_call: TRBV23-1
j_call: TRBJ2-2
cdr3_length: 14
cdr3_aa: ASSRRDRKNTGELF

v_call: TRBV10-3
j_call: TRBJ1-4
cdr3_length: 14
cdr3_aa: AISGRQHGTNEKLF

v_call: TRBV5-5
j_call: TRBJ2-3
cdr3_length: 13
cdr3_aa: ASSFTGARTDTQY

v_call: TRBV9
j_call: TRBJ1-3
cdr3_length: 13
cdr3_aa: ASSGGGSSGNTIY

v_call: TRBV7-2
j_call: TRBJ2-7
cdr3_length: 13
cdr3_aa: ASSLGAGVGYEQY

v_call: TRBV5-8
j_call: TRBJ2-3
cdr3_length: 14
cdr3_aa: ASSLAGGGYTDTQY

v_call: TRBV30
j_call: TRBJ2-7
cdr3_length: 14
cdr3_aa: AWSDFGGGNSYEQY

v_call: TRBV18
j_call: TRBJ1-1
cdr3_length: 11
cdr3_aa: ASSRGGEAEAF

v_call: TRBV7-2
j_call: TRBJ1-2
cdr3_length: 14
cdr3_aa: ASSFRPTGANYGYT

v_call: TRBV5-5
j_call: TRBJ2-5
cdr3_length: 13
cdr3_aa: ASSRAGTGGETQY

v_call: TRBV9
j_call: TRBJ2-7
cdr3_length: 13
cdr3_aa: ASSPQRFPSYEQY

v_call: TRBV29-1
j_call: TRBJ2-7
cdr3_length: 12
cdr3_aa: SVTPGTGVGEQY

v_call: TRBV30
j_call: TRBJ1-5
cdr3_length: 14
cdr3_aa: AWREQGAASNQPQH

v_call: TRBV9
j_call: TRBJ2-3
cdr3_length: 12
cdr3_aa: ASSGDRGRDTQY

v_call: TRBV5-1
j_call: TRBJ1-2
cdr3_length: 13
cdr3_aa: ASSPGQFSNYGYT

v_call: TRBV7-8
j_call: TRBJ1-1
cdr3_length: 10
cdr3_aa: ASSRTGTEAF

v_call: TRBV2
j_call: TRBJ2-1
cdr3_length: 14
cdr3_aa: ASSKRRDRLYNEQF

v_call: TRBV11-1
j_call: TRBJ1-4
cdr3_length: 13
cdr3_aa: ASSHDRDKGEKLF

v_call: TRBV7-9
j_call: TRBJ1-4
cdr3_length: 12
cdr3_aa: ASSDRETNEKLF

v_call: TRBV6-5
j_call: TRBJ2-7
cdr3_length: 13
cdr3_aa: ASSYSTTGGTEQY

v_call: TRBV6-5
j_call: TRBJ2-7
cdr3_length: 12
cdr3_aa: ASSEETGFYEQY

v_call: TRBV28
j_call: TRBJ2-3
cdr3_length: 13
cdr3_aa: ASSPRGQSTDTQY

v_call: TRBV6-1
j_call: TRBJ2-3
cdr3_length: 14
cdr3_aa: ASSAGLAPRTDTQY

v_call: TRBV5-1
j_call: TRBJ2-3
cdr3_length: 11
cdr3_aa: ASSLAEQPGQY

v_call: TRBV7-9
j_call: TRBJ2-2
cdr3_length: 15
cdr3_aa: ASSPQTIVQPTGELF

v_call: TRBV6-1
j_call: TRBJ2-7
cdr3_length: 13
cdr3_aa: ASSPRSGVSYEQY

v_call: TRBV4-1
j_call: TRBJ2-5
cdr3_length: 11
cdr3_aa: ASSQGRGETQY

v_call: TRBV7-3
j_call: TRBJ2-3
cdr3_length: 12
cdr3_aa: ASSSGQGADTQY

v_call: TRBV27
j_call: TRBJ2-7
cdr3_length: 9
cdr3_aa: ASSSSYEQY

v_call: TRBV19
j_call: TRBJ2-1
cdr3_length: 12
cdr3_aa: ASSKKDSHNEQF

v_call: TRBV5-1
j_call: TRBJ2-1
cdr3_length: 14
cdr3_aa: ASSLTPGQGNNEQF

v_call: TRBV4-3
j_call: TRBJ2-3
cdr3_length: 17
cdr3_aa: ASSLGLLGDRDKRDTQY

v_call: TRBV5-4
j_call: TRBJ1-3
cdr3_length: 12
cdr3_aa: ASSIRNSGNTIY

v_call: TRBV30
j_call: TRBJ2-1
cdr3_length: 14
cdr3_aa: AWTLYGAGAYNEQF

v_call: TRBV19
j_call: TRBJ2-1
cdr3_length: 12
cdr3_aa: ASSLQGGYNEQF

v_call: TRBV28
j_call: TRBJ1-5
cdr3_length: 13
cdr3_aa: ASSKGQLSNQPQH

v_call: TRBV6-5
j_call: TRBJ2-5
cdr3_length: 13
cdr3_aa: ASSYSQTIQETQY

v_call: TRBV30
j_call: TRBJ2-1
cdr3_length: 12
cdr3_aa: AWSPGFTYNEQF

v_call: TRBV29-1
j_call: TRBJ2-7
cdr3_length: 10
cdr3_aa: SVGQGSYEQY

v_call: TRBV29-1
j_call: TRBJ2-1
cdr3_length: 12
cdr3_aa: SVEWVGTGGEQF

v_call: TRBV9
j_call: TRBJ2-1
cdr3_length: 14
cdr3_aa: ASSVEGGSIVGEQF

v_call: TRBV5-6
j_call: TRBJ2-1
cdr3_length: 15
cdr3_aa: ASSLGGTGRWYNEQF

v_call: TRBV5-1
j_call: TRBJ1-4
cdr3_length: 11
cdr3_aa: ASSLDRGEKLF

v_call: TRBV2
j_call: TRBJ1-5
cdr3_length: 11
cdr3_aa: ASTTGGNQPQH

v_call: TRBV4-3
j_call: TRBJ2-3
cdr3_length: 14
cdr3_aa: ASSLTSGSSTDTQY

v_call: TRBV27
j_call: TRBJ2-2
cdr3_length: 15
cdr3_aa: ASSFPAGTGGIGELF

v_call: TRBV7-3
j_call: TRBJ2-3
cdr3_length: 12
cdr3_aa: ASSLKLAGGPEY